The TCR beta chain under discussion was sequenced for a study of PD-L1 blockade in urothelial cancer. Study information: The researchers analyzed blood 3 weeks (second dose) and 6 weeks after treatment start. Study observations and caveats: Pretreatment peripheral blood TCR clonality that fell below the median predicted better survival among the patients studied.

PCRs each included synthetic TCR analog templates spiked in. The assay was immunoSEQ multiplex PCR, and TCRdb's table has in-frame clones only and misses some. The table has about 130,000 clones, roughly 86% seen once. A remark on this clone: Its antigen is unidentified.

Time point indicated: peripheral blood 6 weeks after treatment start. Metastatic or locally advanced urothelial carcinoma was present in the patients. The germline V gene has CDR1 SGHVS and CDR2 FQNEAQ. The CDR3 runs 16 residues. The J segment lost 1 base and the V segment lost 3 bases, leaving 8 bases of the junction unmatched. The chain uses TRBV7-8 and TRBJ2-5; 7 bases line up with TRBD1. Sample: PBMCs, taken around atezolizumab (anti-PD-L1) treatment. This receptor was taken from a middle-aged man with urothelial cancer. CDR3 residues: CASSFTGARRQETQYF. The CDR3 DNA is TGTGCCAGCAGCTTTACAGGGGCTCGTCGCCAAGAGACCCAGTACTTC.